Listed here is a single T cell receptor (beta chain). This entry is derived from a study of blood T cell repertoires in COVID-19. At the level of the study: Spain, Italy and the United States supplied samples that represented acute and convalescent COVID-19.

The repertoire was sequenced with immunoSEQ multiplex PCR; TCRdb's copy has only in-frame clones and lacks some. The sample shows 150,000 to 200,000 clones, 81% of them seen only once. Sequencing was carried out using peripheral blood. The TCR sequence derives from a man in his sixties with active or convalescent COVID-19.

CDR3 nucleotides: TGTGCCAGCAGCCCGGGACAGGATCAGCCCCAGCATTTT. It specifies CASSPGQDQPQHF. The rearrangement links TRBV5-6 to TRBJ1-5; 8 bases map to TRBD1. Germline trimming cut 4 bases from V and 5 bases from J; bases unmatched to any gene: 2. CDR1 SGHDT and CDR2 YYEEEE come from the germline V gene. This CDR3 region has 13 residues. The full variable domain, in which reference TRBV5-6 and TRBJ1-5 provide the parts outside the CDR3, is DAGVTQSPTHLIKTRGQQVTLRCSPKSGHDTVSWYQQALGQGPQFIFQYYEEEERQRGNFPDRFSGHQFPNYSSELNVNALLLGDSALYLCASSPGQDQPQHFGDGTRLSIL.